The 5 T cell receptor beta chains reported below all come from one sample, sequenced in a study of chemoradiotherapy in HPV16-positive cancers. Generated by immunoSEQ multiplex PCR, the TCRdb table keeps only in-frame clones and is missing some. Seen here are roughly 19,000 clones, around 85% observed once, and the top ten hold around 4.9%. The specimen comprised blood, sampled from a patient who underwent chemoradiotherapy. The receptors originated from a human donor with HPV-associated anogenital cancer.

This chain connects TRBV18 to TRBJ2-2; D unclear. The CDR3 spans 15 residues. V lost 1 base and J lost 6, with 12 bases in between. Germline lookup yields CDR1 KGHSH and CDR2 LQKENI. The CDR3 loop is CASSPLPPRAGELFF. The DNA of the CDR3 is TGTGCCAGCTCACCACTGCCACCCCGGGCCGGGGAGCTGTTTTTT.

The chain joins TRBV19 to TRBJ1-1; D might be TRBD1 (6 bases). The CDR3 loop spans 14 amino acids. Germline assignment: CDR1 LNHDA and CDR2 SQIVND (reference sequence). The V gene lost 8 bases and the J gene lost 4 bases, with 17 bases spanning the gap. This chain's CDR3 is CASGSIEGVTEAFF. Written as DNA, the CDR3 is TGTGCCAGTGGATCGATAGAGGGGGTCACTGAAGCTTTCTTT.

The V gene is TRBV2, the J gene TRBJ2-1; D is unresolved. This CDR3 has 14 residues. Looked up from germline, CDR1 is SNHLY and CDR2 is FYNNEI. Trimming removed 6 bases at V and 0 bases at J, with 9 bases between. The CDR3 region has the DNA TGTGCCAGCAGCCGTTCTAGCTCCTACAATGAGCAGTTCTTC. Its translation: CASSRSSSYNEQFF.

In this sample, this clone turned up once. The V gene is TRBV4-1, the J gene TRBJ2-2; D is possibly TRBD1 or TRBD2 (5 bases each). V dropped 6 bases and J dropped 4 bases, with 18 bases sitting between them. In germline, CDR1 is MGHRA, CDR2 YSYEKL. The CDR3 loop spans 16 amino acids. The CDR3 protein is CASRETGQNFTGELFF. The DNA of the CDR3 is TGCGCCAGCAGGGAAACGGGGCAGAACTTCACCGGGGAGCTGTTTTTT.

This clone has just one count. The genes are TRBV9 and TRBJ2-3; no reliable D call. This CDR3 has 13 residues. CDR1 is SGDLS, CDR2 YYNGEE, per germline. Trimming took off 0 bases at V and 5 bases at J, with 7 bases between the two ends. This CDR3 reads CASSVDAIDTQYF. DNA for the CDR3: TGTGCCAGCAGCGTAGATGCCATAGATACGCAGTATTTT.